This TCR beta chain emerged from a study of cytomegalovirus exposure and HLA in healthy donors. Across the whole study: Falling in the Caucasian-associated ancestry cluster were approximately 84% of 300 to 500 genotyped donors. The study, taken as a whole, reports: The productive fraction for most TCR beta V segments was about 87% or about 30% in an earlier analysis. Relative to equally common others, HLA-associated TCR beta chains showed greater clonal expansion in a later analysis.

60 Vbeta and 13 Jbeta primers were used in PCR. Methods used by the authors: Per a later analysis, the number of unique TCR beta chains was roughly 83 million, of which 9 million to 12 million were shared. The table came from immunoSEQ multiplex PCR; TCRdb's copy has only in-frame clones and leaves some out. The DNA gave D and trimming, while V, J and clone size come from that table. Of some 87,000 clones listed, around 70% were seen once; the top ten hold more than 12%. Germline loops: CDR1 MNHNS, CDR2 SASEGT. V was trimmed by 2 bases and J by 1 base, leaving 8 bases between them. The CDR3 has 14 amino acids. This clone came up a few times. Its antigen remains unidentified.

Sequenced sample: PBMCs. This receptor was identified in a woman aged 50 to 60 in good health and CMV-seropositive. The rearrangement uses TRBV6-1 and TRBJ1-2; D call uncertain. CDR3 coding DNA: TGTGCCAGCAGTGAATCCCTGCGTAACTATGGCTACACCTTC. It specifies CASSESLRNYGYTF.